The 28 T cell receptor beta chains below come from one sample, sequenced in a study of blood T cell repertoires in COVID-19. Sequenced by immunoSEQ multiplex PCR; TCRdb stores in-frame clones only, minus some. The sample consists of approximately 190,000 clones, 80% to 90% of them appearing once. Sequencing was performed on peripheral blood. All receptors derive from a woman in her 70s with active or convalescent COVID-19.

This chain links TRBV20-1 with TRBJ2-5; a possible D gene is TRBD1 (6 bases). The CDR3 sequence is 13 residues long. Germline-derived CDR1 and CDR2 are DFQATT and SNEGSKA (reference sequence). Between the trimmed V and J ends, which lost 3 bases and 5 bases, there was a span of 13 bases. CDR3 sequence (DNA): TGCAGTGCTAGTGCAGGGGACGGGGAGACCCAGTACTTC. Its translation is CSASAGDGETQYF.

This chain uses TRBV29-1 with TRBJ2-1, with 11 bases matching TRBD2. After removal of 3 bases from V and 6 bases from J, the junction contained 10 bases not matched to a gene. Germline assignment: CDR1 SQVTM and CDR2 ANQGSEA. This CDR3 comprises 16 residues. The CDR3 nucleotides read TGCAGCGTTGATGGCCTTAGCGGGAGGGGGAGCAATGAGCAGTTCTTC. Translated: CSVDGLSGRGSNEQFF.

The V and J genes are TRBV5-5 and TRBJ1-4; weak D call: TRBD1 (6 bases). The V gene's germline CDR1 is SGHKS and CDR2 YYEKEE (reference sequence). The CDR3 covers 15 residues. Trimming pared 0 bases from V and 8 bases from J, leaving 14 bases between. The CDR3 DNA follows: TGTGCCAGCAGCTTGGCAGTGGCAGGGGACGAAAAACTGTTTTTT. It is translated as CASSLAVAGDEKLFF.

J is TRBJ2-7 and V is TRBV27; 8 nucleotides line up with TRBD1. Trimming took 6 bases from V and 3 from J; bases not matched to a gene: 10. Germline values: CDR1 MNHEY, CDR2 SMNVEV (reference sequence). This CDR3 region has 15 residues. Here the CDR3 DNA reads TGTGCCAGCAGCGAAATCGGGACAGGCTTCTACGAGCAGTACTTC. Its protein product is CASSEIGTGFYEQYF.

The V gene is TRBV25-1, the J gene TRBJ1-1, with unresolved D. The germline V and J ends were trimmed by 5 bases and 1 base, with 8 bases remaining between them. The CDR3 length is 13 residues. Per the germline V gene, CDR1 is MGHDK and CDR2 is SYGVNS. CDR3 loop: CASSLGGNTEAFF. CDR3 DNA sequence: TGTGCCAGCAGTCTTGGCGGGAACACTGAAGCTTTCTTT.

This chain links TRBV15 with TRBJ2-6; TRBD1 agrees at 11 bases. The CDR3 runs to 17 residues. V lost 4 bases, J lost 3 bases, and 5 bases stayed unmatched. The germline gives CDR1 LNHNV, CDR2 YYDKDF (reference sequence). CDR3 bases: TGTGCCACCAGCACCCGGGACAGGGGGTTTGGGGCCAACGTCCTGACTTTC. This gives the protein CATSTRDRGFGANVLTF. The full variable domain, with the rest looked up from reference TRBV15 and TRBJ2-6, is DAMVIQNPRYQVTQFGKPVTLSCSQTLNHNVMYWYQQKSSQAPKLLFHYYDKDFNNEADTPDNFQSRRPNTSFCFLDIRSPGLGDTAMYLCATSTRDRGFGANVLTFGAGSRLTVL.

This rearrangement joins TRBV2 to TRBJ1-5; possibly TRBD1 for D (5 bases). Germline V gives CDR1 SNHLY, CDR2 FYNNEI. This CDR3 contains 13 residues. V dropped 10 bases and J dropped 4 bases, with 14 bases sitting between them. The DNA for the CDR3 is TGTGCCACCCAGGGCACGTCAAATCAGCCCCAGCATTTT. This codes for CATQGTSNQPQHF.

This sequence joins TRBV7-9 and TRBJ1-4, with a possible D match to TRBD1 (6 bases). The CDR3 contains 15 residues. Germline V lookup: CDR1 SEHNR, CDR2 FQNEAQ (reference sequence). Trimming pared 4 bases from V and 4 bases from J, leaving 13 bases between. As DNA, the CDR3 is TGTGCCAGCAGCTGGGGGCGCCAGGTTAATGAAAAACTGTTTTTT. Protein sequence: CASSWGRQVNEKLFF.

The V and J genes are TRBV9 and TRBJ2-5, with a possible D match to TRBD1 (5 bases). CDR3 length: 13 residues. CDR1 and CDR2 (germline): SGDLS, YYNGEE. Deletions cut 4 bases from V and 5 bases from J, with 12 bases between. In DNA form, the CDR3 reads TGTGCCAGCAGCCATAGGGGCCTGGAGACCCAGTACTTC. Encoded protein: CASSHRGLETQYF.

This clone was counted between two and nine times. The J gene is TRBJ2-1, the V gene TRBV28, with a possible D match to TRBD2 (5 bases). There are 15 residues in the CDR3. Trimming shortened V by 3 bases and J by 7 bases, and 16 bases separated the two germline ends. The germline V gene has CDR1 MDHEN and CDR2 SYDVKM. The CDR3 reads CASSFVGSGMNEQFF. The CDR3 coding sequence is TGTGCCAGCAGTTTTGTTGGGTCGGGAATGAATGAGCAGTTCTTC.

Many counts were recorded for this clone. An end of the junction does not agree with germline; a read error may underlie this. V gene TRBV5-6 combines with J gene TRBJ1-6, with no clear D. The CDR3 is 12 residues long. The germline V gene has CDR1 SGHDT and CDR2 YYEEEE. CDR3 loop: CMKSSYNSPLHF. For the CDR3, the DNA is TGCATGAAGAGCTCCTATAATTCACCCCTCCACTTT.

J is TRBJ2-7 and V is TRBV7-2; tentative D call: TRBD1 (6 bases). V was shortened by 0 bases and J by 4 bases, with 7 bases between the two germline ends. CDR1 is SGHTA, CDR2 FQGNSA, per germline. The CDR3 runs to 13 residues. The CDR3 nucleotides are TGTGCCAGCAGCTTAGCCGGGACATACGAGCAGTACTTC. This gives the protein CASSLAGTYEQYF.

The chain is built from TRBV18 and TRBJ2-1, with D unresolved. The V gene lost 3 bases and the J gene lost 5 bases, with 8 bases spanning the gap. Germline lookup yields CDR1 KGHSH and CDR2 LQKENI. CDR3 length: 13 residues. CDR3 region: CASSPRGNNEQFF. The CDR3 DNA reads as TGTGCCAGCTCACCGAGAGGTAACAATGAGCAGTTCTTC. The variable domain in full, completed from reference TRBV18 and TRBJ2-1, reads NAGVMQNPRHLVRRRGQEARLRCSPMKGHSHVYWYRQLPEEGLKFMVYLQKENIIDESGMPKERFSAEFPKEGPSILRIQQVVRGDSAAYFCASSPRGNNEQFFGPGTRLTVL.

The chain joins TRBV27 to TRBJ2-2; D perhaps matches TRBD1 (6 bases). The CDR3 is 16 amino acids. In germline, CDR1 is MNHEY, CDR2 SMNVEV (reference sequence). V was clipped by 0 bases and J by 4 bases, with 12 bases between them. The CDR3 here is CASSLSAGASTGELFF. The CDR3, as DNA: TGTGCCAGCAGTTTATCGGCAGGGGCATCCACCGGGGAGCTGTTTTTT.

This clone was seen a handful of times. The chain has TRBV11-3 and TRBJ2-7; D may be TRBD2 (6 bases). The ends were cut back, 0 bases at V and 5 bases at J, with 14 bases in the middle. The CDR3 totals 15 residues. From germline, CDR1 is SGHNT and CDR2 YENEEA. CDR3: CASSLDYGGDDEQYF. CDR3 nucleotides: TGTGCCAGCAGCTTAGATTACGGGGGAGATGACGAGCAGTACTTC.

This CDR3 is CASRGTGGPGQHF. The CDR3 DNA reads as TGTGCCAGCCGCGGAACAGGGGGGCCTGGGCAGCATTTT. The chain carries TRBV19 and TRBJ1-5, with 8 bases matching TRBD1. This CDR3 is built from 13 residues. Trimming removed 9 bases from V and 13 bases from J; junction bases left unmatched: 14. The germline gives CDR1 LNHDA, CDR2 SQIVND (reference sequence).

The J gene is TRBJ2-3, the V gene TRBV11-2; 11 nucleotides align to TRBD2. There are 15 residues in the CDR3. J was trimmed by 4 bases and V by 10 bases; bases with no gene match: 10. CDR1 SGHAT and CDR2 FQNNGV come from the germline V gene. CDR3: CATRWIAGGPDTQYF. CDR3 bases: TGTGCCACCCGGTGGATAGCGGGAGGGCCAGATACGCAGTATTTT. The variable domain in full, with the rest retrieved from reference TRBV11-2 and TRBJ2-3, is EAGVAQSPRYKIIEKRQSVAFWCNPISGHATLYWYQQILGQGPKLLIQFQNNGVVDDSQLPKDRFSAERLKGVDSTLKIQPAKLEDSAVYLCATRWIAGGPDTQYFGPGTRLTVL.

About this clone: One end of the junction is discordant with germline, which a read error may explain. Other DNA variants within this sample encode the same CDR3. The V gene is TRBV19, the J gene TRBJ1-1; D gene unclear. CDR1 is LNHDA, CDR2 SQIVND, per germline (reference sequence). The CDR3 length is 15 residues. The CDR3 nucleotides are TGTGCCAGTAGTAAGGATTCCGGGAGGCACACCGAAGCTTTCTTT. Translation: CASSKDSGRHTEAFF.

As concerns this clone: One junction end does not reproduce the germline sequence, and a read error may be involved. This chain connects TRBV7-7 to TRBJ2-2, with 9 nucleotides matching TRBD1. CDR1 SSHAT and CDR2 FNYEAQ come from the germline V gene (reference sequence). There are 15 residues in the CDR3. CDR3 in amino acids: CASSKDRGGAGELFF. The CDR3 DNA reads as TGTGCTAGCAGCAAAGACAGGGGGGGAGCCGGGGAGCTGTTTTTT.

V gene TRBV5-6 combines with J gene TRBJ2-1; the D is unclear. The germline V gene has CDR1 SGHDT and CDR2 YYEEEE. V lost 4 bases to trimming and J lost 3 bases, with 11 bases between them. This CDR3 is built from 14 residues. The CDR3 DNA reads TGTGCCAGCAGCCTGGTGGCAGACTACAATGAGCAGTTCTTC. Protein product: CASSLVADYNEQFF.

This rearrangement joins TRBV28 to TRBJ2-1; D possibly corresponds to TRBD1 (6 bases). The CDR3 covers 13 residues. V shed 4 bases and J shed 15 bases, with 19 bases lying between them. CDR1 is MDHEN, CDR2 SYDVKM, per germline. The CDR3 spells CASSSRGWGQGFF. The CDR3 nucleotides are TGTGCCAGCAGTTCCCGGGGCTGGGGACAAGGGTTCTTC.

This chain uses TRBV18 with TRBJ2-2; 7 bases are a match to TRBD1. With V trimmed by 2 bases and J by 1 base, 1 base remained unmatched. Germline V gene data show CDR1 as KGHSH and CDR2 as LQKENI. There are 15 residues in the CDR3. For the CDR3, the DNA is TGTGCCAGCTCACCAGGACAGGTGAACACCGGGGAGCTGTTTTTT. Amino acid sequence: CASSPGQVNTGELFF.

The genes are TRBV27 and TRBJ2-5; D remains ambiguous. V lost 5 bases and J 7 bases, leaving 14 bases between the germline ends. Germline V gene sequence: CDR1 MNHEY, CDR2 SMNVEV (reference sequence). The CDR3 consists of 13 residues. The CDR3 DNA follows: TGTGCCAGCAGTCCCTATCTATCGGGGACCCAGTACTTC. This codes for CASSPYLSGTQYF.

The V and J genes are TRBV5-1 and TRBJ1-1, with TRBD1 identical over 8 bases. With V trimmed by 0 bases and J by 5 bases, 6 bases remained unmatched. Per the germline V gene, CDR1 is SGHRS and CDR2 is YFSETQ. The CDR3 is 15 amino acids. The CDR3 nucleotides read TGCGCCAGCAGCTTGGTTGGACAGGGTATTACTGAAGCTTTCTTT. Amino acid sequence: CASSLVGQGITEAFF.

The chain recombines TRBV6-8 with TRBJ2-3; 15 bases line up with TRBD2. CDR1 and CDR2 from the germline V gene are MNHGY and SAAAGT. The CDR3 is made up of 17 amino acids. Unmatched junction bases numbered 9, after V lost 6 bases and J lost 5 bases. CDR3 loop: CASRPSGTSGRKDTQYF. As DNA, the CDR3 is TGTGCCAGCAGGCCCTCCGGGACTAGCGGGAGGAAAGATACGCAGTATTTT.

The CDR3 sequence is CASSPEKGHSGANVLTF. For the CDR3, the DNA is TGTGCCAGCAGCCCAGAAAAGGGACACTCTGGGGCCAACGTCCTGACTTTC. The rearrangement joins TRBV7-8 to TRBJ2-6, with a tentative D call TRBD1 (6 bases). The V and J ends lost 5 bases and 0 bases respectively, with 14 bases between them. The germline V gene has CDR1 SGHVS and CDR2 FQNEAQ. This CDR3 is built from 17 residues.

The chain couples TRBV3-1 (or the pseudogene TRBV3-2) to TRBJ2-1; D may be TRBD2 (5 bases). The CDR3 contains 16 residues. Trimming took off 2 bases at V and 7 bases at J, with 18 bases between the two ends. Germline assignment: CDR1 LGHDT and CDR2 YNNKEL (reference sequence). The DNA for the CDR3 is TGTGCCAGCAGCCAATTTGTCCCCCACCGGGGAAATGAGCAGTTCTTC. It yields the protein CASSQFVPHRGNEQFF.

The chain carries TRBV25-1 and TRBJ2-2; no clear D gene. Trimming cost V 4 bases and J 2 bases, with 5 bases left between them. The CDR3 spans 13 residues. In germline, CDR1 is MGHDK, CDR2 SYGVNS. The chain's CDR3 is CASSVLNTGELFF. CDR3 bases: TGTGCCAGCAGTGTCCTTAACACCGGGGAGCTGTTTTTT.